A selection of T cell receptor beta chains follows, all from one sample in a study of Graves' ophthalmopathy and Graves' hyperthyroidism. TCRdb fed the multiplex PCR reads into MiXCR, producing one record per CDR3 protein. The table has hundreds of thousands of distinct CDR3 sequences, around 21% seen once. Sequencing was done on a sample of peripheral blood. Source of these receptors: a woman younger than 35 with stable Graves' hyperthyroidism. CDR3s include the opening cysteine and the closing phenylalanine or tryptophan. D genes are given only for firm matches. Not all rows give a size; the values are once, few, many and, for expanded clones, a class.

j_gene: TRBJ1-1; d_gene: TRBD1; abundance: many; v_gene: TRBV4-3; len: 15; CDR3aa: CASSQYRGLNTEAFF; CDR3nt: TGCGCCAGCAGCCAATACAGGGGTTTGAACACTGAAGCTTTCTTT
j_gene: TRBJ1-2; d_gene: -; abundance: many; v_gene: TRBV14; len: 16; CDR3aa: CASSQDGDRKYYGYTF; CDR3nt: TGTGCCAGCAGCCAAGATGGCGACAGGAAGTACTATGGCTACACCTTC
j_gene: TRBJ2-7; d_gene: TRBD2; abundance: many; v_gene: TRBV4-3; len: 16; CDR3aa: CASSQDHAGGSYEQYF; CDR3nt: TGCGCCAGCAGCCAAGATCATGCGGGAGGCTCCTACGAGCAGTACTTC
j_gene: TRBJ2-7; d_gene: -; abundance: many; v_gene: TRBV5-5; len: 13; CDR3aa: CASSLDGGYEQYF; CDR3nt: TGTGCCAGCAGCTTGGATGGCGGCTACGAGCAGTACTTC
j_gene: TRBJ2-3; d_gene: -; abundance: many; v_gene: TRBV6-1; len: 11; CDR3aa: CASSTTDTQYF; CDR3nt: TGTGCCAGCAGTACCACAGATACGCAGTATTTT
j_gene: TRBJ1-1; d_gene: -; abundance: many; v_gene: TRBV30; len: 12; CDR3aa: CAWSLMNTEAFF; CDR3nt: TGTGCCTGGAGTTTAATGAACACTGAAGCTTTCTTT
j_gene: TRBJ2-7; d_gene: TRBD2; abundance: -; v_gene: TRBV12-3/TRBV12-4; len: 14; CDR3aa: CASSYEAGTYEQYF; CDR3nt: TGTGCCAGCAGTTACGAAGCGGGGACCTACGAGCAGTACTTC
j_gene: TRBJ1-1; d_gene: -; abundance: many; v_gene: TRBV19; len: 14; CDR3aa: CASARGGLDTEAFF; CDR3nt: TGTGCTAGTGCCAGGGGCGGTTTGGACACTGAAGCTTTCTTT
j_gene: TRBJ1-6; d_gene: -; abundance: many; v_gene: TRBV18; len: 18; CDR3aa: CASSPSVLTGKYNSPLHF; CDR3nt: TGTGCCAGCTCACCTTCGGTGCTTACAGGCAAATATAATTCACCCCTCCACTTT
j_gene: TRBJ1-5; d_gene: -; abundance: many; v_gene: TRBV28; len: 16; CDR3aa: CASSPMGGTVLQPQHF; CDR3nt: TGTGCCAGCAGCCCCATGGGGGGGACGGTTCTTCAGCCCCAGCATTTT
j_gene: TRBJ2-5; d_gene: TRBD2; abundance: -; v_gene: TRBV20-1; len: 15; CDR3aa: CSARRSGGRQETQYF; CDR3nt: TGCAGTGCTAGAAGGAGCGGGGGGCGGCAAGAGACCCAGTACTTC
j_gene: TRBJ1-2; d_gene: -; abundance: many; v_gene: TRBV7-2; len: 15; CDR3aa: CASSLGVGPNYGYTF; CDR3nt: TGTGCCAGCAGCTTAGGGGTCGGGCCAAACTATGGCTACACCTTC
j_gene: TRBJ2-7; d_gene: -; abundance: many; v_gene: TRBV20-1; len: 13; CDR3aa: CSASSPEKDEQYF; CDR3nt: TGCAGTGCTAGTTCGCCGGAGAAAGACGAGCAGTACTTC
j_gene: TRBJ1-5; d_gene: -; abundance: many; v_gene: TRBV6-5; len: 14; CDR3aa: CASSYDSSLGPQHF; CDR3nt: TGTGCCAGCAGTTACGACAGTTCCCTTGGGCCCCAGCATTTT
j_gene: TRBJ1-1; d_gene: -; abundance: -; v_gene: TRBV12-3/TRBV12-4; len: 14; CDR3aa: CASSSHGGGTEAFF; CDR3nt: TGTGCCAGCAGTTCCCACGGAGGAGGCACTGAAGCTTTCTTT
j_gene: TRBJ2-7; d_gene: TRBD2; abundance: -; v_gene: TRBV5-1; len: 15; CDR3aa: CASSPPGLAAYEQYF; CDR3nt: TGCGCCAGCAGCCCGCCCGGACTAGCGGCCTACGAGCAGTACTTC
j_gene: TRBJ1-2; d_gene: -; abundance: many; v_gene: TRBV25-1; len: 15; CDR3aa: CASSGRWGLNYGYTF; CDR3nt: TGTGCCAGCAGTGGTCGGTGGGGGCTCAACTATGGCTACACCTTC
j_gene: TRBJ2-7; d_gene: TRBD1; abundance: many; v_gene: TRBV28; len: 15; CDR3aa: CASRLGTGIIGEQYF; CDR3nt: TGTGCCAGCAGGTTGGGGACAGGGATTATTGGGGAGCAGTACTTC
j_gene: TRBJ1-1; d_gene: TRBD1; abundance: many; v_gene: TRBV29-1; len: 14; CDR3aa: CSAYAGTGRTEAFF; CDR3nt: TGCAGCGCTTACGCCGGGACAGGGCGCACTGAAGCTTTCTTT
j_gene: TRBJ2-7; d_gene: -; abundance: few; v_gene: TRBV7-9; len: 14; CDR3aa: CASSLLGTQDEQYF; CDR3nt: TGTGCCAGCAGCTTATTGGGGACCCAAGACGAGCAGTACTTC
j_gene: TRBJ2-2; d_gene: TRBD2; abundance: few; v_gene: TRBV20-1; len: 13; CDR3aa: CSARLAGTGELFF; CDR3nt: TGCAGTGCTCGACTAGCTGGCACCGGGGAGCTGTTTTTT
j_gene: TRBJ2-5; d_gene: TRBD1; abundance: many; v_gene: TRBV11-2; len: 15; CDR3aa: CASSLTEGAKKTQYF; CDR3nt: TGTGCCAGCAGCTTAACTGAGGGGGCCAAAAAGACCCAGTACTTC
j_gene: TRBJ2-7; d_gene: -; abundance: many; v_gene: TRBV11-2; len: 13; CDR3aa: CASSLNLGYEQYF; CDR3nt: TGTGCCAGCAGCTTAAACCTAGGCTACGAGCAGTACTTC
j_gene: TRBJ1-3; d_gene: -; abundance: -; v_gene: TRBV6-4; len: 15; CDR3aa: CASSRRADAGNTIYF; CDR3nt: TGTGCCAGCAGCAGAAGAGCTGACGCTGGAAACACCATATATTTT
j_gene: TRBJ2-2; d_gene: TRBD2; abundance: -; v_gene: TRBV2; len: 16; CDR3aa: CASSEDGLAGTGELFF; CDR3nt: TGTGCCAGCAGTGAAGACGGACTAGCGGGAACCGGGGAGCTGTTTTTT
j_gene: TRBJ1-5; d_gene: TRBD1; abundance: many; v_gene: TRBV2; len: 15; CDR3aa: CASSPGQGFNQPQHF; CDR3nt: TGTGCCAGCAGTCCGGGACAGGGGTTCAATCAGCCCCAGCATTTT
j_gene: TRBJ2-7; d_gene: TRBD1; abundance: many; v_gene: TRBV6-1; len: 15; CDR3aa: CASRPGQGLAYEQYF; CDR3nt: TGTGCCAGCAGGCCGGGACAGGGGCTTGCCTACGAGCAGTACTTC
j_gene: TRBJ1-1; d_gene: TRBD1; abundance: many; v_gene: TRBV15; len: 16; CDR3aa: CATGQGRVGPNTEAFF; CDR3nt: TGTGCCACCGGACAGGGAAGAGTGGGACCGAACACTGAAGCTTTCTTT